Each of the 8 T cell receptor beta chains below was sequenced from the same sample in a study of blood T cell repertoires in COVID-19. The method was immunoSEQ multiplex PCR; TCRdb's version includes in-frame clones alone and lacks a portion of them. The repertoire holds approximately 440,000 clones, with about 90% as singletons. Specimen: PBMCs or T cells enriched from blood (not recorded which). All receptors derive from a man between 18 and 35 years old who had recovered from COVID-19.

This clone was seen a single time. The V gene is TRBV9, the J gene TRBJ2-1, with a weak D call TRBD2 (5 bases). V was clipped by 0 bases and J by 3 bases, with 13 bases between them. The CDR3 runs 16 residues. Germline V lookup: CDR1 SGDLS, CDR2 YYNGEE. CDR3 nucleotides: TGTGCCAGCAGCGTAGGGCCCAGCGGAGACTACAATGAGCAGTTCTTC. Translated, it gives CASSVGPSGDYNEQFF.

In regard to this clone: The sample contains more than one DNA sequence encoding this CDR3. This chain joins TRBV7-9 and TRBJ1-3, with 12 bases that match TRBD1. The J segment lost 0 bases and the V segment lost 5 bases, leaving 5 bases of the junction unmatched. This CDR3 region has 17 residues. Looked up from germline, CDR1 is SEHNR and CDR2 is FQNEAQ (reference sequence). CDR3: CASSLGQGAHSGNTIYF. The DNA of the CDR3 is TGTGCCAGCAGCCTGGGACAGGGGGCACACTCTGGAAACACCATATATTTT.

The genes are TRBV28 and TRBJ2-1; no reliable D call. The CDR3 has 14 amino acids. Germline V gene sequence: CDR1 MDHEN, CDR2 SYDVKM. V was pared by 7 bases and J by 0 bases, with 10 bases between. CDR3 nucleotide sequence: TGTGCCAGCACGAACAGCCTCTCCTACAATGAGCAGTTCTTC. This gives the protein CASTNSLSYNEQFF.

The CDR3 here is CAISGPTLHGTANTEAFF. In nucleotides, the CDR3 is TGTGCCATCAGTGGACCCACCCTTCACGGGACAGCCAACACTGAAGCTTTCTTT. The chain recombines TRBV10-3 with TRBJ1-1; 7 bases align to TRBD1. In germline, CDR1 is ENHRY, CDR2 SYGVKD. The CDR3 loop spans 18 amino acids. V shed 4 bases and J 2 bases; nucleotides not matched to a gene: 16.

The J gene is TRBJ1-5, the V gene TRBV2; TRBD1 matches 7 bases. The CDR3 runs to 15 residues. V lost 3 bases, J lost 4 bases, and 6 bases stayed unmatched. CDR1 is SNHLY, CDR2 FYNNEI, per germline. CDR3 loop: CASSDMGQINQPQHF. For the CDR3, the DNA is TGTGCCAGCAGTGATATGGGACAGATTAATCAGCCCCAGCATTTT.

The chain recombines TRBV7-3 with TRBJ2-1; 11 bases agree with TRBD2. From germline, CDR1 is SGHTA and CDR2 FQGTGA. This CDR3 spans 15 amino acids. V lost 3 bases, J lost 7 bases, and 5 bases stayed unmatched. The CDR3 bases are TGTGCCAGCAGCTTTACTAGCGGGAGTTATAATGAGCAGTTCTTC. Its protein is CASSFTSGSYNEQFF.

The chain uses TRBV19 and TRBJ1-5, with D unresolved. The CDR3 contains 15 residues. V was trimmed by 2 bases and J by 6 bases, leaving 14 bases between them. Germline CDR1 LNHDA, CDR2 SQIVND (reference sequence). As DNA, the CDR3 is TGTGCCAGTAGTATATTATACCCGGCGGGTCAGCCCCAGCATTTT. This encodes CASSILYPAGQPQHF.

The chain links TRBV20-1 to TRBJ1-5, with 9 bases that match TRBD1. This CDR3 contains 15 residues. V was clipped by 3 bases and J by 4 bases; unmatched bases: 7. Germline V gene sequence: CDR1 DFQATT, CDR2 SNEGSKA (reference sequence). The CDR3 sequence is CSASGGQGVNQPQHF. CDR3 sequence (DNA): TGCAGTGCTAGTGGGGGACAGGGTGTGAATCAGCCCCAGCATTTT.